These T cell receptor beta chains were read from a single sample in a study of shared clonotypes between healthy human individuals. Sequencing was performed with immunoSEQ multiplex PCR; in TCRdb, only in-frame clones are kept and a portion is missing. The profile shows roughly 700,000 clones, approximately 79% of them singletons. The sample comprised memory CD4+ T cells sorted from blood. The receptors come from a woman aged 30 to 39 in good health. CDR3s include the opening cysteine and the closing phenylalanine or tryptophan. Fields, in order: clone size, D gene, J gene, V gene, CDR3 protein, CDR3 DNA. A D gene is named only where the DNA matches it firmly. Part of the rows lack a size; the others show once, few, many or a class for expanded clones.

NA	TRBD2	TRBJ2-5	TRBV18	CASSPGLGSTNQETQYF	TGTGCCAGCTCACCGGGACTAGGGAGTACCAACCAAGAGACCCAGTACTTC
NA	TRBD1	TRBJ2-7	TRBV6-1	CASSEVWWGQTNYEQYF	TGTGCCAGCAGTGAAGTTTGGTGGGGACAGACCAACTACGAGCAGTACTTC
few	TRBD1	TRBJ1-5	TRBV19	CASSIIRTGYNQPQHF	TGTGCCAGTAGTATCATCCGGACAGGCTACAATCAGCCCCAGCATTTT
NA	NA	TRBJ2-5	TRBV5-1	CASSLALGRETQYF	TGCGCCAGCAGCTTGGCCTTGGGGAGGGAGACCCAGTACTTC
few	TRBD1	TRBJ2-7	TRBV19	CASSWQGASEQYF	TGTGCCAGTAGTTGGCAGGGGGCTTCCGAGCAGTACTTC
NA	TRBD2	TRBJ2-1	TRBV11-2	CASSSFTSGSYNEQFF	TGTGCCAGCAGCTCATTCACTAGCGGCTCCTACAATGAGCAGTTCTTC
NA	NA	TRBJ2-1	TRBV20-1	CSARGPNEQFF	TGCAGTGCTAGAGGACCTAATGAGCAGTTCTTC
NA	TRBD1	TRBJ2-7	TRBV10-1	CASSPGTGVSEQYF	TGCGCCAGCTCCCCCGGGACAGGTGTCTCCGAGCAGTACTTC
once	TRBD1	TRBJ1-1	TRBV6-5	CASSSGQGWAEAFF	TGTGCCAGCAGTTCCGGACAGGGGTGGGCCGAAGCTTTCTTT
NA	NA	TRBJ2-4	TRBV19	CASAKATSHPLAKNIQYF	TGTGCCAGTGCCAAAGCGACTAGTCACCCCCTAGCCAAAAACATTCAGTACTTC
NA	TRBD2	TRBJ2-5	TRBV23-1	CASSQSERENQETQYF	TGCGCCAGCAGTCAATCGGAGCGGGAGAACCAAGAGACCCAGTACTTC
NA	TRBD1	TRBJ2-7	TRBV15	CATSRDRGQGDYEQYF	TGTGCCACCAGCAGAGATAGGGGACAGGGGGACTACGAGCAGTACTTC
NA	TRBD1	TRBJ2-7	TRBV10-3	CAIRAGQGAGEQYF	TGTGCCATCAGGGCGGGACAGGGGGCGGGTGAGCAGTACTTC
NA	NA	TRBJ2-6	TRBV5-1	CASTRQSSGANVLTF	TGCGCCAGCACCAGACAGAGCTCTGGGGCCAACGTCCTGACTTTC
few	NA	TRBJ1-1	TRBV5-4	CASSSQSTGNTEAFF	TGTGCCAGCAGCTCGCAGTCTACAGGGAACACTGAAGCTTTCTTT
NA	NA	TRBJ1-2	TRBV28	CASSLGRDYGYTF	TGTGCCAGCAGCCTAGGACGCGACTATGGCTACACCTTC
NA	NA	TRBJ2-7	TRBV2	CASSEPGYYEQYF	TGTGCCAGCAGTGAGCCAGGGTACTACGAGCAGTACTTC
NA	NA	TRBJ1-5	TRBV7-2	CASSFRSSNQPQHF	TGTGCCAGCAGCTTCCGGTCTAGCAATCAGCCCCAGCATTTT
NA	TRBD2	TRBJ2-1	TRBV5-1	CASSLYLAGAGSYNEQFF	TGCGCCAGCAGCCTCTACCTAGCGGGGGCGGGCTCCTACAATGAGCAGTTCTTC
NA	NA	TRBJ2-1	TRBV6-7	CASSYSTPGRRSDSYNEQFF	TGTGCCAGCAGTTACTCGACTCCTGGGAGGCGGTCTGATTCCTACAATGAGCAGTTCTTC
NA	NA	TRBJ1-5	TRBV18	CASSPTFNQPQHF	TGTGCCAGCTCACCCACCTTTAATCAGCCCCAGCATTTT
NA	NA	TRBJ2-1	TRBV29-1	CSVATTAGMGSYNEQFF	TGCAGCGTTGCGACGACAGCCGGGATGGGGTCCTACAATGAGCAGTTCTTC
once	NA	TRBJ2-2	TRBV30	CAWIRQENTGELFF	TGTGCCTGGATCAGACAGGAGAACACCGGGGAGCTGTTTTTT
NA	NA	TRBJ1-2	TRBV7-9	CASVRDTTNYGYTF	TGTGCCAGCGTACGGGACACGACTAACTATGGCTACACCTTC
NA	NA	TRBJ1-4	TRBV4-1	CASSQVGWGLDEKLFF	TGCGCCAGCAGCCAAGTAGGATGGGGACTGGACGAAAAACTGTTTTTT
NA	NA	TRBJ1-1	TRBV29-1	CSLTSPNTEAFF	TGCAGCCTGACGTCCCCGAACACTGAAGCTTTCTTT
NA	TRBD1	TRBJ2-3	TRBV5-8	CASRATGTGGLDTQYF	TGTGCCAGCAGAGCTACCGGGACAGGGGGTTTAGATACGCAGTATTTT
few	NA	TRBJ2-2	TRBV7-3	CASSPMGGGFGGELFF	TGTGCCAGCAGCCCGATGGGGGGCGGTTTTGGCGGGGAGCTGTTTTTT
NA	TRBD1	TRBJ2-3	TRBV5-8	CASSGTGRYGTDTQYF	TGTGCCAGCAGCGGGACAGGGAGGTATGGCACAGATACGCAGTATTTT
NA	NA	TRBJ1-1	TRBV28	CASSFRRAISEAFF	TGTGCCAGCAGTTTTCGCAGGGCGATATCAGAAGCTTTCTTT
NA	TRBD1	TRBJ1-1	TRBV9	CASSGGGTVGTEAFF	TGTGCCAGCAGCGGCGGCGGGACAGTGGGTACTGAAGCTTTCTTT
NA	NA	TRBJ2-5	TRBV7-2	CASSWAGPQETQYF	TGTGCCAGCAGCTGGGCGGGACCCCAAGAGACCCAGTACTTC
NA	TRBD1	TRBJ1-2	TRBV18	CASSPPKLTGNGYTF	TGTGCCAGCTCACCACCTAAATTGACAGGGAATGGCTACACCTTC
NA	NA	TRBJ2-7	TRBV5-1	CASTLSRDTSYEQYF	TGCGCCAGCACGTTATCCCGGGACACCTCCTACGAGCAGTACTTC
NA	TRBD2	TRBJ2-3	TRBV5-1	CASSLERPAGMTDTQYF	TGCGCCAGCAGCTTGGAGAGGCCAGCGGGAATGACAGATACGCAGTATTTT
NA	TRBD1	TRBJ2-5	TRBV11-3	CASSQGTGRGEQYF	TGTGCCAGCAGCCAGGGGACAGGGAGGGGAGAGCAGTACTTC
NA	TRBD2	TRBJ2-3	TRBV7-7	CASSRGLAGGLDTQYF	TGTGCCAGCAGCCGGGGACTAGCGGGAGGATTAGATACGCAGTATTTT